Sequencing of this T cell receptor beta chain was carried out in a study of blood T cells in healthy people across ages (dated by TCRdb to between 2014 and 2017). Concerning the study at large: In model experiments, template switching captured roughly one uniquely barcoded TCR beta cDNA molecule for every two T cells. Age-related changes in TCR beta repertoire diversity were measured in the study by deep sequencing normalized with unique cDNA molecular identifiers. The donors were divided into four age groups: young (average roughly 17 years), middle-aged (about 39), aged (around 59) and long-lived (about 90). To avoid experimental bias, donors of different ages were randomly spread across the sequencing lanes. Two additional independent replicas of 1 million unique cDNA reads from the same blood draw were analyzed for two donors (one aged 18 to 30 and one aged 80 or older). Here is what the overall study found, with its caveats: Donor CMV infection status was unknown, potentially confounding age-related changes in expanded clonotypes. Total diversity estimates from one million sequenced T cells were considered lower bounds and underestimates. As age increased, observed TCR beta diversity per million T cells dropped in a roughly linear way, and a significant reduction was already evident by age 40. Because profiling used bulk unsorted PBMCs, naive and antigen-experienced compartments could not be compared conclusively. Compared with the aged group, the long-lived group had more naive CD4+ T cells, fewer expanded clones and increased TCR diversity, suggesting age selection. There was a strong correlation between observed TCR beta diversity and the percentage of naive T cells measured by flow cytometry.

The sample holds many counts of this clonotype. Its antigen is not yet known. Base qualities are not at hand, and no much larger clone is one base apart. The approximately 39 donors, aged roughly 6 to 95 years, were systemically healthy Caucasian individuals from Russia. Each donor gave about 11 milliliters of peripheral blood, drawn into EDTA-treated Vacutainer tubes. Ficoll-Paque density-gradient centrifugation was used to isolate PBMCs, with at least 6.5 million per sample. Total RNA was extracted from PBMCs with Trizol reagent, with at least 5.5 micrograms obtained per sample. For every donor, flow cytometry on a PBMC aliquot measured the percentage of naive CD45RAhigh/CD27high T cells. Library preparation used 5' RACE. TCRdb shows the sequencer as Illumina HiSeq 2500. A second roughly 7 to 11 cycle PCR used a sample-barcoded 5' primer and a J-beta primer mix. A unique molecular identifier was introduced onto each TCR beta cDNA molecule by a template-switch 5' adaptor carrying 12 random nucleotides. Each sample yielded at least 2.5 million CDR3-containing paired-end reads. First-strand cDNA was synthesized from all RNA with the Mint cDNA synthesis kit, primed by a TRBC-specific oligonucleotide. After uracil-DNA glycosylase treatment, a first 18-cycle PCR used universal primers M1SS and BC2_uni_R on all cDNA. Turning to the authors' computational methods: Normalization of each sample was performed by random selection of 1 million high-quality reads, each carrying a distinct molecular identifier. Instead of being binned into consensus sequences, reads that shared molecular identifiers were thrown out. CDR3 identification, clonotype clustering and error correction used MiTCR with a Q25 quality threshold and the strictest error-elimination algorithm. A nonparametric unseen species model with Euler transformation was used to estimate a lower bound on total TCR beta diversity. TCRdb took the public reads, trimmed them with fastp at Q25, ran MiXCR for clone calling and kept in-frame beta chains. Merged by CDR3 protein, the rows form single entries marked with the most common genes and DNA. TCRdb assigned the V and J calls; the authors' analysis was not used. For this sample the table gives about 590,000 distinct CDR3 sequences, of which 25% to 35% were detected only once. The ten largest clonotypes hold approximately 14% of the sample.

According to the germline V gene, CDR1 reads SGDLS and CDR2 reads YYNGEE. The V end loses 0 bases and the J end loses 8 bases, and a stretch of 14 bases separates them. The CDR3 runs 14 residues from the cysteine to the phenylalanine. The only DNA kept is the CDR3, 42 bases in frame from the first base. Sequenced material: blood. The source is a woman of 80 years or more in good health. The chain is made from TRBV9 and TRBJ1-2; the D gene is not confidently resolved. The CDR3 amino acid sequence is: CASSVDGTVGGYTF. The nucleotides read TGTGCCAGCAGCGTAGACGGCACGGTGGGAGGCTACACCTTC.